The TCR beta chain described here comes from a study of blood T cells in healthy people across ages. The germline V gene encodes CDR1 LGHDT and CDR2 YNNKEL (reference sequence). The CDR3 is made up of 13 amino acids. V lost 7 bases, J lost 2 bases, and 4 bases stayed unmatched. A second roughly 6 to 11 cycle PCR used barcoded and J-beta primers. In TCRdb, the 5' RACE reads were re-called with MiXCR into one record per CDR3 protein. The data hold approximately 800,000 distinct CDR3 sequences, with 56% observed a single time. As regards this clonotype: Antigen: not known.

Study-level results: Percentage of naive T cells showed a strong correlation with TCR beta diversity.

Drawn from each donor were ten milliliters of peripheral blood. Each sample yielded at least 6 million isolated PBMCs. The sequence came from a man aged 40-49 years in good health. The sequencing input was blood. The V call is TRBV3-1, the J call TRBJ2-5, with TRBD2 identical over 7 bases. CDR3 residues: CASKWEGQETQYF. Here the CDR3 DNA reads TGTGCCAGCAAGTGGGAGGGGCAAGAGACCCAGTACTTC.